This T cell receptor beta chain derives from a study of T cells in Graves' hyperthyroidism and ophthalmopathy. Across the whole study: Peripheral blood was taken when the disease was first diagnosed, before any treatment began.

Used for diagnoses were clinical symptoms, serum thyroxine and TRAb, thyroid ultrasound and orbital computed tomography. The PBMCs were taken from less than 11 ml of fresh peripheral blood. This clonotype was seen only a few times. CDR1 is MNHEY and CDR2 is SVGAGI in the germline V gene. The CDR3 runs 15 residues. V shed 2 bases and J shed 4 bases, with 9 bases lying between them. TCR beta CDR3 sequences were amplified from RNA transcripts. The HTBI set primed first-round TCR CDR3 RT-PCR. MiXCR, run by TCRdb on the multiplex PCR reads, gives a single entry per CDR3 protein. The sample comprises about 480,000 distinct CDR3 sequences, 20% to 25% of which are singletons, and around 47% rests with the top ten.

The genes are TRBV6-5 and TRBJ2-6; D call uncertain. The clonotype was recovered from a woman aged 70-85 years with Graves' ophthalmopathy. The sequencing sample was made of blood. The chain's CDR3 is CASSYRAWGANVLTF. CDR3 DNA sequence: TGTGCCAGCAGTTACAGGGCGTGGGGGGCCAACGTCCTGACTTTC.